The 24 T cell receptor beta chains listed next were all sequenced from one sample in a study of T cells in Graves' hyperthyroidism and ophthalmopathy. TCR beta CDR3 regions were amplified from RNA transcripts. The HTBI primer set drove a first-round RT-PCR of the TCR CDR3. Using its own MiXCR run on the multiplex PCR reads, TCRdb lists one record per CDR3 protein. The sample carries 660,000 or so distinct CDR3 sequences, 45% recorded once. The sample comprised peripheral blood or thyroid tissue (not recorded which). These TCRs come from an adult man with Graves' disease, either hyperthyroidism or ophthalmopathy (not recorded which).

This chain links TRBV29-1 with TRBJ1-1; possible D gene TRBD1, 5 bases. Looked up from germline, CDR1 is SQVTM and CDR2 is ANQGSEA. Deletions cut 4 bases from V and 1 base from J, with 13 bases between. The CDR3 consists of 14 residues. Here the CDR3 DNA reads TGCAGCGTTGGCAGGGCTAAATGGAACACTGAAGCTTTCTTT. Encoded protein: CSVGRAKWNTEAFF.

The sample holds many counts of this clonotype. This chain uses TRBV2 with TRBJ2-7, with 7 bases lining up with TRBD2. From germline, CDR1 is SNHLY and CDR2 FYNNEI. The V and J ends lost 7 bases and 6 bases, in that order; junction bases with no gene match: 9. The CDR3 is 13 residues long. CDR3: CASNLAGEGEQYF. In nucleotides, the CDR3 is TGTGCCAGCAATCTCGCGGGAGAGGGCGAGCAGTACTTC.

The chain has TRBV24-1 and TRBJ1-2; a weak D match, TRBD1 (5 bases). Germline-derived CDR1 and CDR2 are KGHDR and SFDVKD. The CDR3 sequence is 15 residues long. V dropped 7 bases and J dropped 4 bases, with 18 bases sitting between them. CDR3 region: CATSAYFDSSYGYTF. The CDR3 region has the DNA TGTGCCACCAGCGCTTACTTTGACAGTAGCTATGGCTACACCTTC.

This clonotype was counted between two and nine times. The chain is built from TRBV29-1 and TRBJ2-5, with D possibly called TRBD1 or TRBD2 (5 bases each). V gave up 0 bases and J gave up 4 bases, with 9 bases separating them. Looked up from germline, CDR1 is SQVTM and CDR2 is ANQGSEA. The CDR3 spans 13 residues. The CDR3 nucleotides are TGCAGCGTTGAAGACGTTGGGGGAGAGACCCAGTACTTC. Encoded protein: CSVEDVGGETQYF.

This clonotype was recorded at least ten times. V gene TRBV19 combines with J gene TRBJ1-2, with 9 nucleotides matching TRBD1. V was clipped by 10 bases and J by 7 bases; unmatched bases: 10. The germline V gene encodes CDR1 LNHDA and CDR2 SQIVND (reference sequence). The CDR3 is 13 residues long. The DNA for the CDR3 is TGTGCCACCACGGACAGGGGAGGTCCTGGCTACACCTTC. This encodes CATTDRGGPGYTF.

This clonotype was recorded a few times. The chain combines TRBV2 with TRBJ1-4, with D perhaps TRBD1 (6 bases). Germline lookup yields CDR1 SNHLY and CDR2 FYNNEI. V was pared by 3 bases and J by 0 bases, with 11 bases between. The CDR3 length is 16 residues. CDR3 nucleotide sequence: TGTGCCAGCAGTGAGCGGGGGCCTGCAACTAATGAAAAACTGTTTTTT. It is translated as CASSERGPATNEKLFF. The full variable domain, completed using reference TRBV2 and TRBJ1-4, is EPEVTQTPSHQVTQMGQEVILRCVPISNHLYFYWYRQILGQKVEFLVSFYNNEISEKSEIFDDQFSVERPDGSNFTLKIRSTKLEDSAMYFCASSERGPATNEKLFFGSGTQLSVL.

This chain joins TRBV2 and TRBJ1-2; D is perhaps TRBD1 (6 bases). The CDR3 has 12 residues. V lost 4 bases, J lost 6 bases, and 9 bases lay in between. Per germline, CDR1 SNHLY and CDR2 FYNNEI. The CDR3: CASSGAGDGYTF. CDR3 in DNA: TGTGCCAGCAGTGGGGCAGGGGATGGCTACACCTTC.

V and J are TRBV24-1 and TRBJ2-2; no reliable D call. This CDR3 region has 13 residues. Trimming stripped 3 bases from V and 6 bases from J, with 7 bases between. The germline CDR1 and CDR2 sequences are KGHDR and SFDVKD. CDR3 nucleotides: TGTGCCACCAGTGATGCGACGGCCGGGGAGCTGTTTTTT. Its translation: CATSDATAGELFF.

J is TRBJ1-3 and V is TRBV29-1; weak D call: TRBD1 (6 bases). Germline CDR1 is SQVTM and CDR2 is ANQGSEA. The CDR3 consists of 12 residues. This CDR3 is CSLTGLGNTIYF. CDR3 nucleotides: TGCAGTCTAACAGGGTTGGGAAACACCATATATTTT.

On this clonotype itself: Sequence at one end of the junction differs from germline and may be a read error. V gene TRBV2 combines with J gene TRBJ1-5; D uncertain. CDR1 is SNHLY, CDR2 FYNNEI, per germline. The CDR3 length is 13 residues. In DNA, the CDR3 is TGTGCCATCAGTGTGACTAGTGAGGAGACCCAGCATTTT. It yields the protein CAISVTSEETQHF.

The DNA of the CDR3 is TGTGCCAGCAGCTTAGCTCAGGCTTACAATGAGCAGTTCTTC. Its protein product is CASSLAQAYNEQFF. The chain carries TRBV7-9 and TRBJ2-7; D is ambiguous. Gene TRBJ2-1 matches the end of the DNA better, so the J call may be wrong. The CDR3 is 14 residues long. Germline CDR1 SEHNR, CDR2 FQNEAQ (reference sequence).

This clonotype was observed a few times. This sequence joins TRBV7-9 and TRBJ1-1; no firm D call. The CDR3 covers 13 residues. The V end lost 6 bases, the J end lost 3 bases, and 11 bases lay between the germline ends. CDR1 and CDR2 from the germline V gene are SEHNR and FQNEAQ (reference sequence). In nucleotides, the CDR3 is TGTGCCAGCAGAGAGGCGGCACACACTGAAGCTTTCTTT. Its protein product is CASREAAHTEAFF.

J is TRBJ2-5 and V is TRBV6-6, with 9 bases that match TRBD1. The germline CDR1 and CDR2 sequences are MNHNY and SVGAGI (reference sequence). Germline trimming cut 6 bases from V and 5 bases from J; bases unmatched to any gene: 4. The CDR3 is 13 amino acids. The CDR3 DNA sequence: TGTGCCAGCAGAGGGGGACAGGGTGAGACCCAGTACTTC. The encoded protein is CASRGGQGETQYF.

This clonotype appeared once. The J gene is TRBJ2-5, the V gene TRBV7-9; perhaps TRBD2 as D (6 bases). The length of the CDR3 is 17 residues. Germline V CDR1 and CDR2: SEHNR, FQNEAQ (reference sequence). V lost 4 bases, J lost 4 bases, and 22 bases lay in between. CDR3 DNA: TGTGCCAGCAGCTGGGAGGACACCCGCGGGGATCCAGAGACCCAGTACTTC. Its translation: CASSWEDTRGDPETQYF.

The chain has TRBV4-1 and TRBJ1-2, with 7 bases that match TRBD1. CDR1 and CDR2 from the germline V gene are MGHRA and YSYEKL. The CDR3 sequence is 14 residues long. V lost 0 bases, J lost 5 bases, and 3 bases stayed unmatched. CDR3 DNA: TGCGCCAGCAGCCAAGATCAGGGGGGATATGGCTACACCTTC. Its translation is CASSQDQGGYGYTF.

CDR3 loop: CASSLDIRGRRRGTEAFF. CDR3 in DNA: TGCGCCAGCAGCTTGGATATTAGGGGACGGAGGCGGGGCACTGAAGCTTTCTTT. The V gene is TRBV5-1, the J gene TRBJ1-1; D is perhaps TRBD1 (5 bases). CDR3 length: 18 amino acids. Trimming took off 0 bases at V and 4 bases at J, with 22 bases between the two ends. Germline CDR1 reads SGHRS; CDR2 reads YFSETQ.

This clonotype occurred once. This chain connects TRBV2 to TRBJ2-7; 7 positions agree with TRBD1. J was trimmed by 9 bases and V by 4 bases; bases with no gene match: 12. CDR1 is SNHLY and CDR2 is FYNNEI in the germline V gene. CDR3 length: 14 amino acids. The CDR3 spells CASSGDRGTDTQYF. The CDR3 nucleotides are TGTGCCAGCAGTGGTGACAGAGGGACAGATACGCAGTACTTC.

The V call is TRBV7-9, the J call TRBJ2-7; 8 nucleotides agree with TRBD1. The CDR3 totals 14 residues. V shed 6 bases, J shed 3 bases, and the junction held 7 bases outside the gene matches. Germline V gene data show CDR1 as SEHNR and CDR2 as FQNEAQ (reference sequence). The CDR3 bases are TGTGCCAGCAGTACAAGGACAGGGTACTACGAGCAGTACTTC. Translated: CASSTRTGYYEQYF.

The chain carries TRBV6-5 and TRBJ2-7, with unresolved D. The ends were cut back, 0 bases at V and 0 bases at J, with 6 bases in the middle. Germline loops: CDR1 MNHEY, CDR2 SVGAGI. This CDR3 has 14 amino acids. CDR3 in amino acids: CASSYSYSSYEQYF. In DNA, the CDR3 is TGTGCCAGCAGTTACTCGTACAGCTCCTACGAGCAGTACTTC.

The chain has TRBV20-1 and TRBJ2-7; either TRBD1 or TRBD2 may supply D (5 bases each). Per the germline V gene, CDR1 is DFQATT and CDR2 is SNEGSKA (reference sequence). Between the trimmed V and J ends, which lost 8 bases and 2 bases, there was a span of 22 bases. This CDR3 contains 15 residues. In DNA form, the CDR3 reads TGCAGTTACGCCCCGGGACGGATCTTAACCTACGAGCAGTACTTC. Residues: CSYAPGRILTYEQYF.

The sample holds many counts of this clonotype. CDR3 residues: CAISGDGAAQPQHF. CDR3 nucleotide sequence: TGTGCCATCAGTGGGGACGGTGCGGCTCAGCCCCAGCATTTT. The V and J genes are TRBV10-3 and TRBJ1-5; D is possibly TRBD1 (5 bases). This CDR3 spans 14 amino acids. With 4 bases removed from V and 6 bases from J, the gap between germline ends came to 13 bases. CDR1 is ENHRY, CDR2 SYGVKD, per germline.

This clonotype was recorded a few times. The junction departs from germline at one end; a sequencing error may be responsible. The rearrangement joins TRBV5-1 to TRBJ2-5; 7 bases are shared with TRBD2. CDR3 length equals 14 residues. Germline lookup yields CDR1 SGHRS and CDR2 YFSETQ. CDR3 nucleotide sequence: TGTGCTAGCAGCTTGGGCGGGAGTAGAGAGACCCAGTACTTC. Its protein is CASSLGGSRETQYF.

The J gene is TRBJ2-5, the V gene TRBV29-1; 7 nucleotides line up with TRBD2. The CDR3 loop spans 14 amino acids. CDR1 is SQVTM and CDR2 is ANQGSEA in the germline V gene. J gave up 5 bases and V 7 bases, and 13 bases lay outside the gene matches. In DNA form, the CDR3 reads TGCAGCGGCCGACTAGCAACCTTTTCGGAGACCCAGTACTTC. The encoded protein is CSGRLATFSETQYF.

The chain couples TRBV9 to TRBJ1-6; D gene unclear. Trimming took off 0 bases at V and 8 bases at J, with 6 bases between the two ends. Per germline, CDR1 SGDLS and CDR2 YYNGEE. The CDR3 loop spans 13 amino acids. CDR3 coding DNA: TGTGCCAGCAGCGTAGAAGGGTATTCACCCCTCCACTTT. Translated: CASSVEGYSPLHF.